The clone carrying this T cell receptor beta chain has only one observation. Its antigen is not known. This CDR3 contains 21 residues. The trim removed 0 bases at V and 0 bases at J, leaving 13 bases unmatched. Per the germline V gene, CDR1 is LGHNA and CDR2 is YNFKEQ. This specimen belongs to a study of graft-versus-host responses after intestinal transplantation. Whole-study context: Recipients had multivisceral, liver-intestinal, or isolated intestinal transplants. All recipients got anti-thymocyte globulin induction, then tacrolimus and steroids for roughly three years.

The assay was immunoSEQ multiplex PCR, and TCRdb's table has in-frame clones only and misses some. The table includes roughly 98,000 clones, 90% to 95% detected once. Regarding the study as a whole: In recipient marrow, GvH clones were found, and some appeared first in ileum or blood. Association was observed between peak circulating GvH clone levels and early post-transplant HvG declines.

The J gene is TRBJ2-1, the V gene TRBV4-2; 11 nucleotides align to TRBD2. The material was unstimulated CD8+ T cells sorted from spleen or lymph node cells, obtained before transplant. The source is a human donor who was the organ donor for an intestinal transplant. CDR3 in DNA: TGTGCCAGCAGCCAAGATGATGTGAGACTAGCGGGACTGTTCTCCTACAATGAGCAGTTCTTC. Protein product: CASSQDDVRLAGLFSYNEQFF.